Following are 7 T cell receptor beta chains from one sample sequenced in a study of blood T cell repertoires in COVID-19. Clones were read by immunoSEQ multiplex PCR, and TCRdb kept only the in-frame ones, dropping some. The sample lists 81,000 or so clones, about 89% occurring once. Source material: peripheral blood. Receptors were obtained from a man in his sixties or seventies with active or convalescent COVID-19.

The V call is TRBV12-5, the J call TRBJ1-1, with a weak D call TRBD1 (5 bases). The germline gives CDR1 LGHNT, CDR2 FRNRAP. Trimming took off 7 bases at V and 3 bases at J, with 15 bases between the two ends. This CDR3 is built from 14 residues. CDR3 nucleotides: TGTGCTAGTGCCCAAGGGGAAACCCACACTGAAGCTTTCTTT. Translation gives CASAQGETHTEAFF. The variable domain in full, completed from reference TRBV12-5 and TRBJ1-1, reads DARVTQTPRHKVTEMGQEVTMRCQPILGHNTVFWYRQTMMQGLELLAYFRNRAPLDDSGMPKDRFSAEMPDATLATLKIQPSEPRDSAVYFCASAQGETHTEAFFGQGTRLTVV.

The chain is built from TRBV7-2 and TRBJ1-3; 9 bases are shared with TRBD1. CDR1 SGHTA and CDR2 FQGNSA come from the germline V gene. V dropped 1 base and J dropped 7; count of bases not matched to a gene: 14. The CDR3 contains 18 residues. CDR3 region: CASSLVGANRGLRNTIYF. The CDR3 bases are TGTGCCAGCAGCTTAGTTGGCGCCAACAGGGGGCTCCGGAACACCATATATTTT. Full variable domain (rest looked up from reference TRBV7-2 and TRBJ1-3): GAGVSQSPSNKVTEKGKDVELRCDPISGHTALYWYRQSLGQGLEFLIYFQGNSAPDKSGLPSDRFSAERTGGSVSTLTIQRTQQEDSAVYLCASSLVGANRGLRNTIYFGEGSWLTVV.

This clone has a handful of counts. The J gene is TRBJ2-7, the V gene TRBV9, with D possibly TRBD2 on 5 matching bases. The CDR3 extends over 13 amino acids. The germline V and J ends were trimmed by 3 bases and 7 bases, with 14 bases remaining between them. CDR1 and CDR2 (germline): SGDLS, YYNGEE. CDR3 nucleotides: TGTGCCAGCAGCGCCGGAGGTAAATCAGAGCAGTACTTC. It codes for CASSAGGKSEQYF.

The V call is TRBV9, the J call TRBJ1-1, with TRBD1 matching 8 bases. CDR1 and CDR2 (germline): SGDLS, YYNGEE. The CDR3 totals 14 residues. The junction had 5 bases not matched to a gene; V was cut back by 6 bases and J by 1 base. DNA for the CDR3: TGTGCCAGCACCTTCGGGACAGGGAACACTGAAGCTTTCTTT. Protein: CASTFGTGNTEAFF.

This clone was seen only once. V and J are TRBV7-9 and TRBJ2-2; possible D gene TRBD2, 5 bases. This CDR3 is 16 amino acids long. Germline CDR1 SEHNR, CDR2 FQNEAQ (reference sequence). V was clipped by 5 bases and J by 7 bases, with 20 bases between them. CDR3 bases: TGTGCCAGCAGCCCCGTTCGGGGTGCCGTTGACGGGGAGCTGTTTTTT. It translates to CASSPVRGAVDGELFF. Supplemented by reference TRBV7-9 and TRBJ2-2, the full variable domain reads DTGVSQNPRHKITKRGQNVTFRCDPISEHNRLYWYRQTLGQGPEFLTYFQNEAQLEKSRLLSDRFSAERPKGSFSTLEIQRTEQGDSAMYLCASSPVRGAVDGELFFGEGSRLTVL.

This clone has just one count. The CDR3 region has the DNA TGTGCCTCCCAATCGGGGTCTTCGGAGGAGACCCAGTACTTC. Translation gives CASQSGSSEETQYF. V usage is TRBV28 and J usage is TRBJ2-5, with D possibly TRBD2 on 5 matching bases. V was trimmed by 11 bases and J by 5 bases, leaving 21 bases between them. The CDR3 is 14 amino acids. Germline V CDR1 and CDR2: MDHEN, SYDVKM.

The CDR3 DNA reads as TGTGCCAGCAGCCCTAGGACTTTTAGCACAGATACGCAGTATTTT. As protein: CASSPRTFSTDTQYF. This rearrangement joins TRBV7-2 to TRBJ2-3; weak D call: TRBD2 (5 bases). The CDR3 contains 15 residues. Looked up from germline, CDR1 is SGHTA and CDR2 is FQGNSA. V was cut by 5 bases and J by 0 bases, with 12 bases left in between.